This TCR beta chain was obtained from a study of graft-versus-host responses after intestinal transplantation. Study at large: Induction using anti-thymocyte globulin, followed by tacrolimus and steroids for two to three years, was given to all recipients.

TCRdb's table, derived via immunoSEQ multiplex PCR, lists solely in-frame clones and lacks some. The repertoire holds 30,000 to 40,000 clones, with 75% to 90% as singletons. General study results and limits: GvH clones occurred in recipient marrow; some first appeared in ileum or blood. Peak circulating GvH clone levels were associated with early post-transplant HvG declines. High graft-versus-host to host-versus-graft T cell clonal ratios marked allografts of patients with graft-donor macrochimerism.

Germline lookup yields CDR1 MNHEY and CDR2 SVGAGI. V gave up 6 bases and J gave up 4 bases, with 15 bases separating them. This CDR3 has 14 amino acids. This clone was observed a few times. Its antigen remains unknown. V usage is TRBV6-5 and J usage is TRBJ1-1; TRBD1 might be the D (6 bases). The sequenced sample was PBMCs, obtained more than 950 days after transplant. The sequence derives from a human patient who received an intestinal transplant, so some T cells may come from the graft donor. CDR3 region: CASRTRGSTTEAFF. As DNA, the CDR3 is TGTGCCAGCAGGACAAGGGGGAGTACCACTGAAGCTTTCTTT.